The 30 T cell receptor beta chains presented below share a single source sample, sequenced in a study of shared clonotypes between healthy human individuals. Clones were sequenced by immunoSEQ multiplex PCR, and TCRdb holds only the in-frame ones, with some missing. This table has fewer than 500,000 clones, nearly 80% appearing once. The sample taken for sequencing was PBMCs. These receptors all stem from a woman aged 40 to 50 in good health. Some clones in this sample may be carry-over from other donors' samples.

This clone was recorded once. The chain uses TRBV7-6 and TRBJ2-3; D is unresolved. Germline V gives CDR1 SGHVS, CDR2 FNYEAQ. V lost 3 bases and J 7 bases, leaving 11 bases between the germline ends. This CDR3 has 13 residues. The chain's CDR3 is CASSLPSQNTQYF. CDR3 in DNA: TGTGCCAGCAGCTTGCCCTCACAGAATACGCAGTATTTT.

This clone was seen more than once but under ten times. This sequence joins TRBV5-1 and TRBJ1-1, with 7 bases that match TRBD1. CDR1 and CDR2 (germline): SGHRS, YFSETQ. The CDR3 has 13 amino acids. After removal of 4 bases from V and 7 bases from J, the junction contained 7 bases not matched to a gene. The CDR3 bases are TGCGCCAGCAGCCCAGGAGGGGGCGGTGAAGCTTTCTTT. It is translated as CASSPGGGGEAFF. The full variable domain, completed using reference TRBV5-1 and TRBJ1-1, is KAGVTQTPRYLIKTRGQQVTLSCSPISGHRSVSWYQQTPGQGLQFLFEYFSETQRNKGNFPGRFSGRQFSNSRSEMNVSTLELGDSALYLCASSPGGGGEAFFGQGTRLTVV.

The gene calls are TRBV28 and TRBJ2-6; D uncertain. Per germline, CDR1 MDHEN and CDR2 SYDVKM. The CDR3 runs 13 residues. Trimming stripped 7 bases from V and 4 bases from J, with 8 bases between. CDR3 sequence reads: CASKVPGANVLTF. The DNA of the CDR3 is TGTGCCAGCAAGGTGCCCGGGGCCAACGTCCTGACTTTC.

The chain links TRBV19 to TRBJ2-7; maybe TRBD2 (6 bases). This CDR3 has 14 amino acids. Germline V gene sequence: CDR1 LNHDA, CDR2 SQIVND (reference sequence). V lost 3 bases and J lost 1, with 10 bases in between. CDR3 in amino acids: CASSMGGMSYEQYF. In DNA form, the CDR3 reads TGTGCCAGTAGTATGGGCGGGATGTCCTACGAGCAGTACTTC.

This clone was observed many times. This chain uses TRBV18 with TRBJ2-5, with a weak D call TRBD2 (6 bases). The V end was cut by 6 bases, the J end by 1 base, with 15 bases between. Per the germline V gene, CDR1 is KGHSH and CDR2 is LQKENI. The CDR3 spans 15 residues. The DNA of the CDR3 is TGTGCCAGCTCCCGGTCGGGCGGGGCCCAAGAGACCCAGTACTTC. Its translation is CASSRSGGAQETQYF.

J is TRBJ2-2 and V is TRBV7-2; D is uncertain. CDR1 and CDR2 from the germline V gene are SGHTA and FQGNSA. Trimming took off 2 bases at V and 1 base at J, with 2 bases between the two ends. The CDR3 length is 13 residues. The CDR3 sequence is CASSLRNTGELFF. In DNA form, the CDR3 reads TGTGCCAGCAGCTTACGGAACACCGGGGAGCTGTTTTTT.

The table lists this clone with a count of one. The chain links TRBV6-1 to TRBJ1-5; maybe TRBD1 (6 bases). V was trimmed by 4 bases and J by 0 bases, leaving 13 bases between them. The CDR3 is 16 residues long. Germline CDR1 is MNHNS and CDR2 is SASEGT. This CDR3 is CASSVLTGYSNQPQHF. The CDR3 DNA follows: TGTGCCAGCAGTGTACTCACAGGGTATAGCAATCAGCCCCAGCATTTT.

The chain joins TRBV5-1 to TRBJ2-5, with D perhaps TRBD1 or TRBD2 (5 bases each). The CDR3 covers 15 residues. Trimming shortened V by 4 bases and J by 2 bases, and 15 bases separated the two germline ends. In germline, CDR1 is SGHRS, CDR2 YFSETQ. CDR3 nucleotide sequence: TGCGCCAGCAGCCCTCTAGGGACGGCTCAAGAGACCCAGTACTTC. This sequence encodes CASSPLGTAQETQYF.

This chain uses TRBV19 with TRBJ1-5; 9 nucleotides align to TRBD1. Germline V gene data show CDR1 as LNHDA and CDR2 as SQIVND (reference sequence). The length of the CDR3 is 17 residues. The junction had 9 bases not matched to a gene; V was cut back by 4 bases and J by 2 bases. The CDR3 DNA sequence: TGTGCCAGTAGTACACCCAAGACAGGGGGGGGCAATCAGCCCCAGCATTTT. It is translated as CASSTPKTGGGNQPQHF.

This chain links TRBV7-2 with TRBJ2-1, with TRBD1 identical over 10 bases. CDR1 and CDR2 from the germline V gene are SGHTA and FQGNSA. Losses at the gene ends were 6 bases for V and 7 bases for J; bases not matched to a gene: 9. The CDR3 runs to 15 residues. The DNA for the CDR3 is TGTGCCAGCAGGGCCGGGACAGGGGCAGGGAATGAGCAGTTCTTC. This gives the protein CASRAGTGAGNEQFF.

This chain connects TRBV19 to TRBJ1-4, with D possibly TRBD1 on 5 matching bases. V lost 4 bases and J lost 5, with 11 bases in between. This CDR3 spans 14 amino acids. Germline-derived CDR1 and CDR2 are LNHDA and SQIVND (reference sequence). CDR3 sequence reads: CASSNTGENEKLFF. In DNA, the CDR3 is TGTGCCAGTAGTAATACAGGCGAAAATGAAAAACTGTTTTTT.

There are a few counts of this clone. This sample also contains other DNA sequences that code for the same CDR3. This chain links TRBV6-4 with TRBJ2-2; D remains unclear. This CDR3 has 13 residues. Germline V gives CDR1 MRHNA, CDR2 SNTAGT. Trimming stripped 2 bases from V and 3 bases from J, with 4 bases between. The CDR3 DNA reads TGTGCCAGCAGTGACACAGACACCGGGGAGCTGTTTTTT. Its protein is CASSDTDTGELFF.

The V and J genes are TRBV29-1 and TRBJ2-5, with 8 bases fitting TRBD2. V shed 6 bases, J shed 0 bases, and the junction held 15 bases outside the gene matches. This CDR3 has 17 residues. CDR1 is SQVTM, CDR2 ANQGSEA, per germline. The CDR3 sequence: CSVPRLGSGGYQETQYF. CDR3 DNA: TGCAGCGTGCCCCGCTTAGGGAGCGGGGGTTACCAAGAGACCCAGTACTTC.

The chain uses TRBV5-4 and TRBJ2-3, with D possibly being TRBD2 (6 bases). V was clipped by 3 bases and J by 4 bases, with 12 bases between them. The germline V gene has CDR1 SGHNT and CDR2 YYREEE (reference sequence). CDR3 length: 14 amino acids. DNA of the CDR3: TGTGCCAGCAGCTACTCACTAGCCGCAGATACGCAGTATTTT. Translating it yields CASSYSLAADTQYF.

The genes are TRBV5-1 and TRBJ2-5, with D possibly being TRBD1 (6 bases). CDR3 size: 15 residues. V was pared by 4 bases and J by 5 bases, with 18 bases between. Per germline, CDR1 SGHRS and CDR2 YFSETQ. CDR3 DNA: TGCGCCAGCAGCAAAGGGGACACCCTAGGGGAGACCCAGTACTTC. Its translation is CASSKGDTLGETQYF.

CDR3 sequence (DNA): TGCGCCAGCAGCTTGGGGGGACAGTCGACCGGGGAGCTGTTTTTT. Its protein product is CASSLGGQSTGELFF. The gene calls are TRBV5-1 and TRBJ2-2; TRBD1 agrees at 7 bases. Germline loops: CDR1 SGHRS, CDR2 YFSETQ. The V segment lost 0 bases and the J segment 5 bases; nucleotides outside the gene matches: 4. The CDR3 runs 15 residues.

This chain uses TRBV5-4 with TRBJ2-4; 8 nucleotides line up with TRBD2. The V segment lost 0 bases and the J segment 6 bases; nucleotides outside the gene matches: 8. This CDR3 region has 16 residues. Germline CDR1 SGHNT, CDR2 YYREEE (reference sequence). In DNA, the CDR3 is TGTGCCAGCAGCTTGGGGGGGCGGGAGGACCTAAACATTCAGTACTTC. It yields the protein CASSLGGREDLNIQYF.

In the case of this clone: The sample contains more than one DNA sequence encoding this CDR3. The chain employs TRBV6-1 and TRBJ2-5, with D possibly matching TRBD2 (7 bases). Trimming shortened V by 6 bases and J by 5 bases, and 19 bases separated the two germline ends. CDR1 is MNHNS and CDR2 is SASEGT in the germline V gene. This CDR3 spans 15 amino acids. The CDR3 nucleotides are TGTGCCAGCAGCGCACCAACGGGGGGCTACGAGACCCAGTACTTC. Amino acid sequence: CASSAPTGGYETQYF.

Regarding this clone: Other DNA sequences in the same sample also yield this CDR3. The chain couples TRBV7-9 to TRBJ2-2; D may be TRBD1 (5 bases). This CDR3 is 16 amino acids long. CDR1 and CDR2 (germline): SEHNR, FQNEAQ (reference sequence). The V end lost 3 bases, the J end lost 6 bases, and 17 bases lay between the germline ends. CDR3 residues: CASSFNQGRNPGELFF. In DNA, the CDR3 is TGTGCCAGCAGCTTCAACCAGGGTCGGAATCCCGGGGAGCTGTTTTTT.

V usage is TRBV29-1 and J usage is TRBJ2-5; 10 bases fit TRBD1. Trimming at V came to 4 bases and at J to 5 bases, leaving 4 bases not matched to a gene. CDR3 length equals 13 residues. The germline V gene encodes CDR1 SQVTM and CDR2 ANQGSEA. CDR3 in amino acids: CSVAGTGAETQYF. CDR3 sequence (DNA): TGCAGCGTTGCCGGGACAGGGGCCGAGACCCAGTACTTC. The whole variable domain, filled in from reference TRBV29-1 and TRBJ2-5, reads SAVISQKPSRDICQRGTSLTIQCQVDSQVTMMFWYRQQPGQSLTLIATANQGSEATYESGFVIDKFPISRPNLTFSTLTVSNMSPEDSSIYLCSVAGTGAETQYFGPGTRLLVL.

The rearrangement links TRBV5-1 to TRBJ2-5, with 12 nucleotides matching TRBD2. Germline V gene data show CDR1 as SGHRS and CDR2 as YFSETQ. J gave up 1 base and V 1 base, and 5 bases lay outside the gene matches. This CDR3 spans 17 amino acids. The CDR3 region is CASSLSGLAGSQETQYF. In nucleotides, the CDR3 is TGCGCCAGCAGCTTGTCTGGACTAGCGGGATCCCAAGAGACCCAGTACTTC.

The chain is built from TRBV4-2 and TRBJ2-7, with TRBD2 identical over 7 bases. The CDR3 sequence is 15 residues long. Looked up from germline, CDR1 is LGHNA and CDR2 is YNFKEQ. J gave up 1 base and V 4 bases, and 7 bases lay outside the gene matches. The CDR3 DNA reads as TGTGCCAGCAGCCTGGCGGGAGCCGATTCCTACGAGCAGTACTTC. Protein sequence: CASSLAGADSYEQYF.

This clone was seen just once. The CDR3 spells CASSPDGRNEQFF. The CDR3 coding sequence is TGTGCCAGCTCACCGGACGGCCGTAATGAGCAGTTCTTC. The rearrangement joins TRBV18 to TRBJ2-1; D call uncertain. Looked up from germline, CDR1 is KGHSH and CDR2 is LQKENI. The germline V and J ends were trimmed by 3 bases and 7 bases, with 10 bases remaining between them. There are 13 residues in the CDR3.

The DNA for the CDR3 is TGCGCCAGCAGCTATACAGGGGCGGATCAGCCCCAGCATTTT. Translated: CASSYTGADQPQHF. The genes are TRBV5-1 and TRBJ1-5, with 7 positions matching TRBD1. V lost 3 bases to trimming and J lost 5 bases; unmatched junction nucleotides: 5. The germline CDR1 and CDR2 sequences are SGHRS and YFSETQ. There are 14 residues in the CDR3.

The J gene is TRBJ2-5, the V gene TRBV27, with 7 bases aligning to TRBD1. Germline V gives CDR1 MNHEY, CDR2 SMNVEV (reference sequence). CDR3 length: 14 amino acids. Unmatched junction bases numbered 6, after V lost 3 bases and J lost 5 bases. CDR3 residues: CASSFDRAGETQYF. The CDR3 bases are TGTGCCAGCAGTTTCGACAGGGCGGGTGAGACCCAGTACTTC.

The table lists this clone with a count of one. This chain links TRBV5-1 with TRBJ1-1; D is unresolved. This CDR3 is 14 amino acids long. Germline loops: CDR1 SGHRS, CDR2 YFSETQ. V was trimmed by 6 bases and J by 0 bases, leaving 12 bases between them. In DNA form, the CDR3 reads TGCGCCAGCACCCTTTTTGATCTGAACACTGAAGCTTTCTTT. This codes for CASTLFDLNTEAFF.

The chain carries TRBV30 and TRBJ2-7; the D is unclear. Germline V gene lookup returns CDR1 GTSNPN and CDR2 SVGIG (reference sequence). This CDR3 spans 12 amino acids. V dropped 0 bases and J dropped 2 bases, with 5 bases sitting between them. As DNA, the CDR3 is TGTGCCTGGAGTGTTACACCCTACGAGCAGTACTTC. Amino acids: CAWSVTPYEQYF. Full variable domain (outside the CDR3, taken from reference TRBV30 and TRBJ2-7): SQTIHQWPATLVQPVGSPLSLECTVEGTSNPNLYWYRQAAGRGLQLLFYSVGIGQISSEVPQNLSASRPQDRQFILSSKKLLLSDSGFYLCAWSVTPYEQYFGPGTRLTVT.

This chain uses TRBV9 with TRBJ2-7, with no clear D. V shed 8 bases and J shed 5 bases, with 17 bases lying between them. Germline V CDR1 and CDR2: SGDLS, YYNGEE. The CDR3 spans 13 residues. The CDR3 is CASSRSTGHEQYF. The CDR3 nucleotides read TGTGCCAGTAGTCGGTCTACCGGCCACGAGCAGTACTTC.

This clone was counted between two and nine times. The chain uses TRBV7-9 and TRBJ1-2; D uncertain. Looked up from germline, CDR1 is SEHNR and CDR2 is FQNEAQ (reference sequence). CDR3 length: 12 amino acids. V was cut by 3 bases and J by 8 bases, with 10 bases left in between. The DNA of the CDR3 is TGTGCCAGCAGCTTCCATAGTGGGGGCTACACCTTC. Amino acids: CASSFHSGGYTF.

V and J are TRBV5-4 and TRBJ1-1; 7 positions match TRBD1. V gave up 3 bases and J gave up 1 base; unmatched junction bases: 6. This CDR3 has 15 residues. Germline V gives CDR1 SGHNT, CDR2 YYREEE (reference sequence). DNA for the CDR3: TGTGCCAGCAGCTCCCGACAGGGTGGGAACACTGAAGCTTTCTTT. Its translation: CASSSRQGGNTEAFF.